The rows below give T cell receptor beta chains drawn from one sample of a study of sequential checkpoint blockade in melanoma. Profiled with immunoSEQ multiplex PCR; TCRdb holds only in-frame clones, not every one. The sample records about 9,900 clones, approximately 56% being singletons. The source was CD8+ T cells sorted from blood (inferred from file names), collected from a patient given nivolumab and ipilimumab in sequence. The receptors were gathered from a human donor with melanoma. The CDR3 runs from the conserved cysteine through the conserved F or W. The order of the fields is J gene, D gene, clone size, V gene, CDR3 DNA, CDR3 protein. The D gene is left open where the match is weak. Not all rows give a size; the values are once, few, many and, for expanded clones, a class.

>TRBJ1-4|NA|NA|TRBV7-9
TGTGCCAGCAGCTTAGACTGGGGGCGGGAAAAACTGTTTTTT
CASSLDWGREKLFF
>TRBJ2-7|NA|once|TRBV4-1
TGCGCCAGCAGCCAAACAGCCGGGGGTACCTACGAGCAGTACTTC
CASSQTAGGTYEQYF
>TRBJ2-1|TRBD2|NA|TRBV2
TGTGCCAGCTCGGGCCTAGCGGTCTACAATGAGCAGTTCTTC
CASSGLAVYNEQFF
>TRBJ1-4|NA|few|TRBV4-1
TGCGCCAGCAGCCAAGATTGGCAGTCGTCGGGTGAAAAACTGTTTTTT
CASSQDWQSSGEKLFF
>TRBJ1-6|TRBD1|few|TRBV4-2
TGTGCCAGCAGCCAAGATGGGACAGGTAATTCACCCCTCCACTTT
CASSQDGTGNSPLHF
>TRBJ1-2|NA|NA|TRBV4-1
TGCGCCAGCAGCCAAGATCCGCAGGGCGAAGGCTACACCTTC
CASSQDPQGEGYTF
>TRBJ2-2|TRBD2|once|TRBV2
TGTGCCAGCAGTTATGCACTAGCGGGGGGCGTTTTCGGGGAGCTGTTTTTT
CASSYALAGGVFGELFF
>TRBJ1-2|TRBD1|few|TRBV13
TGTGCCAGCAGCCCCCGGACAGGGGGCGCGAGGAACTATGGCTACACCTTC
CASSPRTGGARNYGYTF
>TRBJ2-4|TRBD1|once|TRBV27
TGTGCCAGCAGTTTGACAGGGGGCGGCAAAAACATTCAGTACTTC
CASSLTGGGKNIQYF
>TRBJ2-7|TRBD1|NA|TRBV5-6
TGTGCCAGCAGCTTGGACAGGGGATACGAGCAGTACTTC
CASSLDRGYEQYF
>TRBJ1-5|NA|few|TRBV7-9
TGTGCCAGCAGCCGAGGGGGTAATCAGCCCCAGCATTTT
CASSRGGNQPQHF
>TRBJ2-1|TRBD2|NA|TRBV23-1
TGCGCCAGCAGTCCCCACGGGGAAGCGGGGGATAACGATGAGCAGTTCTTC
CASSPHGEAGDNDEQFF
>TRBJ1-1|NA|NA|TRBV5-4
TGTGCCAGCAGCCCGCAGGGGACTGAAGCTTTCTTT
CASSPQGTEAFF
>TRBJ1-1|NA|NA|TRBV4-1
TGCGCCAGCAGCCAAGTTACAGGGAACACTGAAGCTTTCTTT
CASSQVTGNTEAFF
>TRBJ2-3|NA|NA|TRBV11-2
TGTGCCAGCAGCCGCTACCACCTTAGGGGGGGGGCCACAGATACGCAGTATTTT
CASSRYHLRGGATDTQYF
>TRBJ1-4|NA|NA|TRBV29-1
TGCAGCGCAACAGGGAGTGGAGTTGAAAAACTGTTTTTT
CSATGSGVEKLFF
>TRBJ2-5|NA|NA|TRBV11-2
TGTGCCAGCAGCTTACCGTGGACAAGCCAAGAGACCCAGTACTTC
CASSLPWTSQETQYF
>TRBJ2-1|TRBD2|NA|TRBV2
TGTGCCAGCGGGGGGGGGTATGAGCAGTTCTTC
CASGGGYEQFF
>TRBJ1-1|NA|NA|TRBV29-1
TGCAGCGTTTTCCGGAACACTGAAGCTTTCTTT
CSVFRNTEAFF
>TRBJ2-7|NA|NA|TRBV29-1
TGCAGCGTTGGTGGTGGGCTGGAGCAGTACTTC
CSVGGGLEQYF
>TRBJ2-7|TRBD1|NA|TRBV7-9
TGTGCCAGCAGCTTGGGCCCGACAGGGTTGACCGAGCAGTACTTC
CASSLGPTGLTEQYF
>TRBJ1-6|TRBD1|NA|TRBV4-1
TGCGCCAGCAGCCTCCGGGACAGGGACTATAATTCACCCCTCCACTTT
CASSLRDRDYNSPLHF
>TRBJ1-4|TRBD1|few|TRBV14
TGTGCCAGCAGCCAGAACAGGGGGCGCGGAAAACTGTTTTTT
CASSQNRGRGKLFF
>TRBJ2-3|NA|NA|TRBV28
TGTGCCAGCAGCCTCACAGATACGCAGTATTTT
CASSLTDTQYF
>TRBJ2-1|TRBD2|NA|TRBV7-9
TGTGCCAGCAGCTCGACTAGCGGGGGGCCCAATGAGCAGTTCTTC
CASSSTSGGPNEQFF
>TRBJ1-2|TRBD1|few|TRBV27
TGTGCCAGCAGTTACCAAACCGGGACAGGGGTATATGGCTACACCTTC
CASSYQTGTGVYGYTF
>TRBJ1-2|NA|few|TRBV10-3
TGTGCCATCAGTGAGTCCGACACCTATGGCTACACCTTC
CAISESDTYGYTF
>TRBJ2-7|NA|few|TRBV30
TGTGCCTGGAGTAGACAGGTTGACGAGCAGTACTTC
CAWSRQVDEQYF
>TRBJ2-1|NA|NA|TRBV9
TGTGCCAGCAGCGTAGGGGGTAGCGTTAGCTCCTACAATGAGCAGTTCTTC
CASSVGGSVSSYNEQFF
>TRBJ2-7|TRBD1|NA|TRBV7-9
TGTGCCAGCAGCTCAATTTCCGGGACAGGGTACGAGCAGTACTTC
CASSSISGTGYEQYF
>TRBJ1-1|NA|few|TRBV5-1
TGCGCCAGCAGCGCGGGTATCCGAACTGAAGCTTTCTTT
CASSAGIRTEAFF
>TRBJ2-1|TRBD2|NA|TRBV10-2
TGCGCCAGCAGTGAACTAGCGGGGCCCCTCGATGAGCAGTTCTTC
CASSELAGPLDEQFF
>TRBJ2-7|NA|NA|TRBV7-6
TGTGCCAGCAGCTTGGGACACCGCGAGCAGTACTTC
CASSLGHREQYF
>TRBJ1-6|TRBD1|NA|TRBV5-4
TGTGCCAGCAGCTTGTACAGGGGGAGTAATTCACCCCTCCACTTT
CASSLYRGSNSPLHF
>TRBJ1-3|NA|medium-sized|TRBV7-9
TGTGCCAGCAGCCAACAGGGCTCTGGAAACACCATATATTTT
CASSQQGSGNTIYF
>TRBJ1-2|NA|NA|TRBV5-1
TGCGCCAGCAGCCAAGATCATGGGAGTTATGGCTACACCTTC
CASSQDHGSYGYTF
>TRBJ1-1|TRBD1|NA|TRBV9
TGTGCCAGCAGCGTATATTCCGGACAGGGAACCACTGAAGCTTTCTTT
CASSVYSGQGTTEAFF
>TRBJ2-1|NA|NA|TRBV9
TGTGCCAGCAGCCCCTTATACAGCTCCTACAATGAGCAGTTCTTC
CASSPLYSSYNEQFF
>TRBJ2-7|NA|NA|TRBV11-3
TGTGCCAGCAGACAAAGGATAAAAGAGACAGGAACCCGCTACGAGCAGTACTTC
CASRQRIKETGTRYEQYF
>TRBJ1-1|TRBD1|few|TRBV4-1
TGCGCCAGCAGTCGACAGGGTGGGAACACTGAAGCTTTCTTT
CASSRQGGNTEAFF
>TRBJ2-7|NA|NA|TRBV2
TGTGCCAGCAGGGAGGGATACTACGAGCAGTACTTC
CASREGYYEQYF